The sequence of this TCR beta chain was determined in a study of blood T cells in healthy people across ages. The CDR3 extends over 12 amino acids. Trimming removed 6 bases at V and 2 bases at J, with 5 bases between. The V gene's germline CDR1 is SQVTM and CDR2 ANQGSEA. There are a few counts of this clonotype. The antigen is undetermined. A second PCR, run for about 7 to 11 cycles, used a sample-barcoded 5' primer plus a J-beta primer mix. One entry per CDR3 protein results from TCRdb running MiXCR on the 5' RACE reads. The sample includes approximately 800,000 distinct CDR3 sequences, 35% to 50% seen only once; the top ten take 15% to 20%. Overall study results and limits: Long-lived donors exceeded aged donors in naive CD4+ cells and diversity.

This receptor was identified in a man at least 80 years old in good health. The J gene is TRBJ2-6, the V gene TRBV29-1; D uncertain. Specimen: blood. This CDR3 is CSVLAGANVLTF. The CDR3 nucleotides are TGCAGCGTACTTGCTGGGGCCAACGTCCTGACTTTC.